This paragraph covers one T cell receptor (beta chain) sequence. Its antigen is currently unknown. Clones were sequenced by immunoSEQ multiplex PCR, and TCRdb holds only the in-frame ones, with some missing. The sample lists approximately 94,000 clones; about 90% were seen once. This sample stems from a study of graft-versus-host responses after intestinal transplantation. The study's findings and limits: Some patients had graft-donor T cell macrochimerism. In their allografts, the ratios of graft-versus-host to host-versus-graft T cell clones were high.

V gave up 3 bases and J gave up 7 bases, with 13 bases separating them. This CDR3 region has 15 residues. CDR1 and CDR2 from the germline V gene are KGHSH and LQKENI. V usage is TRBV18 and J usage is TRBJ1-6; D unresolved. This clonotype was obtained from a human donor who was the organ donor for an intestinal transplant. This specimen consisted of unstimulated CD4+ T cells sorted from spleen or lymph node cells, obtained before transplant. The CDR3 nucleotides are TGTGCCAGCTCACCTCAATTCGGGCTCAATTCACCCCTCCACTTT. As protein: CASSPQFGLNSPLHF.